This T cell receptor beta chain was retrieved from a study of OX40 agonist ivuxolimab in advanced cancers. Assay: immunoSEQ multiplex PCR; the TCRdb copy retains only in-frame clones and omits some. Among about 94,000 clones listed, roughly 84% were seen once. The germline CDR1 and CDR2 sequences are SGHAT and FQNNGV. Between the trimmed V and J ends, which lost 4 bases and 1 base, there was a span of 1 base. The CDR3 consists of 11 residues. Specimen: CD4+ or CD8+ T cells sorted from blood, collected in a trial of the OX40 agonist ivuxolimab. This chain joins TRBV11-2 and TRBJ2-5; D gene ambiguous. The sequence came from an adult with an advanced solid tumor such as melanoma, head and neck, liver or kidney cancer. The CDR3 spells CASSSQETQYF. CDR3 bases: TGTGCCAGCAGCTCCCAAGAGACCCAGTACTTC.